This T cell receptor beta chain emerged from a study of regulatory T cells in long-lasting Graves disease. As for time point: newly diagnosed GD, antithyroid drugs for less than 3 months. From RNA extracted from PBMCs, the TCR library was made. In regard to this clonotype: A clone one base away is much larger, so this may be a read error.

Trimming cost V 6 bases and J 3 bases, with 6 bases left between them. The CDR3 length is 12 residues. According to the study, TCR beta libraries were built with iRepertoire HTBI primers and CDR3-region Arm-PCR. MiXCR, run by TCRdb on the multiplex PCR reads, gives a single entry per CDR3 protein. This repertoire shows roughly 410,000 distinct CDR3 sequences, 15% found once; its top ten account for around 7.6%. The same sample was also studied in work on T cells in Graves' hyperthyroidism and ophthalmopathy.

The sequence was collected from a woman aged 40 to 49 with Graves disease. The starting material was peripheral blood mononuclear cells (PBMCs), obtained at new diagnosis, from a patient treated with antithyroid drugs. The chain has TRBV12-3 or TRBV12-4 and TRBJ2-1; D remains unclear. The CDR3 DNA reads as TGTGCCAGCAGGGCAGTCTACAATGAGCAGTTCTTC. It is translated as CASRAVYNEQFF.